The 3 T cell receptor beta chains below were found in one sample sequenced in a study of control samples from healthy donors and cancer patients. Sequenced by immunoSEQ multiplex PCR; TCRdb stores in-frame clones only, minus some. The sample contains more than 100,000 clones, around nine tenths of which appear only once. The sample consisted of PBMCs. These receptors all come from a man aged 50-60 years with head and neck cancer.

This sequence joins TRBV7-2 and TRBJ2-7; D might be TRBD2 (6 bases). In germline, CDR1 is SGHTA, CDR2 FQGNSA. V was cut by 3 bases and J by 3 bases, with 9 bases left in between. The CDR3 consists of 13 residues. CDR3 DNA sequence: TGTGCCAGCAGCTTGGGACTGATCTACGAGCAGTACTTC. It translates to CASSLGLIYEQYF. The whole variable domain, remainder taken from reference TRBV7-2 and TRBJ2-7, is GAGVSQSPSNKVTEKGKDVELRCDPISGHTALYWYRQSLGQGLEFLIYFQGNSAPDKSGLPSDRFSAERTGGSVSTLTIQRTQQEDSAVYLCASSLGLIYEQYFGPGTRLTVT.

This chain joins TRBV11-3 and TRBJ2-3; D gene unclear. The CDR3 contains 15 residues. Trimming shortened V by 5 bases and J by 2 bases, and 14 bases separated the two germline ends. Per germline, CDR1 SGHNT and CDR2 YENEEA. CDR3 coding DNA: TGTGCCAGCAGCCCACGGGCAGAGAACACAGATACGCAGTATTTT. Its protein product is CASSPRAENTDTQYF. Variable domain in full (rest from reference TRBV11-3 and TRBJ2-3): EAGVVQSPRYKIIEKKQPVAFWCNPISGHNTLYWYLQNLGQGPELLIRYENEEAVDDSQLPKDRFSAERLKGVDSTLKIQPAELGDSAVYLCASSPRAENTDTQYFGPGTRLTVL.

This chain connects TRBV3-1 (or the pseudogene TRBV3-2) to TRBJ2-7, with 8 bases lining up with TRBD2. V dropped 4 bases and J dropped 1; count of bases not matched to a gene: 9. Germline loops: CDR1 LGHDT, CDR2 YNNKEL (reference sequence). CDR3 length equals 16 residues. The CDR3 spells CASSPAIAGNSYEQYF. In DNA form, the CDR3 reads TGTGCCAGCAGCCCCGCGATAGCGGGAAATTCCTACGAGCAGTACTTC.